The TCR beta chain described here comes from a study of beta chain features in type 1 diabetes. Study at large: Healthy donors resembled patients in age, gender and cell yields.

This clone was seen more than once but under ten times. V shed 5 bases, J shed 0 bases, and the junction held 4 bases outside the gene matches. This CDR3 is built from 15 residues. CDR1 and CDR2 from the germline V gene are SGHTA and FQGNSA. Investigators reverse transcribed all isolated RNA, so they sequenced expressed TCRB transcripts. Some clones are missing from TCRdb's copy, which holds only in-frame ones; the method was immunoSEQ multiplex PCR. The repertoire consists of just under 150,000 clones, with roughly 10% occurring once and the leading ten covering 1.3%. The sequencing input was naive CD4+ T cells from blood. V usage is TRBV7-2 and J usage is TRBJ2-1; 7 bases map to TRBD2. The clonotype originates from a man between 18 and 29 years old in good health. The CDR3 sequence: CASSVLAASYNEQFF. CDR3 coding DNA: TGTGCCAGCAGCGTTCTAGCGGCCTCCTACAATGAGCAGTTCTTC. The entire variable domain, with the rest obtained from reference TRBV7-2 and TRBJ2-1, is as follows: GAGVSQSPSNKVTEKGKDVELRCDPISGHTALYWYRQSLGQGLEFLIYFQGNSAPDKSGLPSDRFSAERTGGSVSTLTIQRTQQEDSAVYLCASSVLAASYNEQFFGPGTRLTVL.